This T cell receptor (beta chain) was found in a study of CD8+CD57+ T cells in acquired aplastic anemia. Study in general: Yields of DNA that came from sorted CD4+ and CD8+ cells averaged around 3 ug. General observations from the study: About 29 sequences, all CD8+ CDR3, were shared between patients and controls.

Concerning this clonotype itself: Its matching antigen is unknown.

Patients chosen for sequencing had shown CD8+CD57+ cell expansion by flow cytometry. Acquired aplastic anemia of severe grade affected all patients. Therapy had not been given to patients before blood sampling. V was shortened by 5 bases and J by 0 bases, with 15 bases between the two germline ends. This CDR3 is built from 17 residues. Germline V gene lookup returns CDR1 SGHRS and CDR2 YFSETQ. The use of genomic DNA as template underpinned the TCR beta VDJ and CDR3 profiling. From the reads, TCRdb called clonotypes with MiXCR, one entry per CDR3 protein. The table has hundreds of thousands of distinct CDR3 sequences, approximately 57% seen once.

The source is a human donor with aplastic anemia. The sample was sorted CD4+, CD8+, or CD8+CD57+ T cells (not recorded which) from PBMCs. The rearrangement joins TRBV5-1 to TRBJ1-6; perhaps TRBD1 as D (6 bases). The CDR3 region has the DNA TGCGCCAGCAGGAGCGGAACAGGGAGCTCCTATAATTCACCCCTCCACTTT. Its translation: CASRSGTGSSYNSPLHF.